Sequencing of this T cell receptor (beta chain) was carried out in a study of blood T cell repertoires in COVID-19. Study context: Sites in the United States, Italy and Spain provided acute and convalescent COVID-19 samples.

What the recovered Cohort 3 donors had was two negative PCRs, clearance, or symptom resolution. In the original processing: Amplification of reference gene primers was used by the study to estimate nucleated cell counts. Here immunoSEQ multiplex PCR was the method, and the copy in TCRdb shows in-frame clones only, minus some. Clone size and V and J calls were adopted from that table, with D and trimming inferred from the DNA. Here the sample spans around 160,000 clones, 65% to 85% being singletons. This clone turned up a few times. The sequence derives from a woman in her sixties or seventies who had recovered from COVID-19. Input material: PBMCs or T cells enriched from blood (not recorded which).

The CDR3 DNA sequence: TGTGCCAGCAGCTTACAGGATCAGGATGGCTACACCTTC. Its translation: CASSLQDQDGYTF. The gene calls are TRBV6-5 and TRBJ1-2, with D possibly matching TRBD1 (5 bases). The CDR3 extends over 13 amino acids. CDR1 is MNHEY, CDR2 SVGAGI, per germline. V was cut by 6 bases and J by 6 bases, with 14 bases left in between.